A selection of T cell receptor beta chains follows, all from one sample in a study of sequential checkpoint blockade in melanoma. Libraries were prepared by immunoSEQ multiplex PCR; TCRdb keeps only in-frame clonotypes and omits some of them. The data hold around 21,000 clones, with around 80% observed a single time. The sample was CD8+ T cells sorted from blood (inferred from file names), taken from a patient given nivolumab and ipilimumab in sequence. All receptors derive from a human donor with melanoma. Each CDR3 is given with its conserved first and last residue.

CDR3 length: 18
V gene: TRBV19
CDR3 protein: CASSTHARQGLTNEKLFF

CDR3 length: 13
V gene: TRBV5-1
CDR3 protein: CASSPPDSYEQYF

CDR3 length: 19
V gene: TRBV27
CDR3 protein: CASSLIAGTALGSNQPQHF

CDR3 length: 12
V gene: TRBV5-6
CDR3 protein: CASSSSTYEQYF

CDR3 length: 15
V gene: TRBV15
CDR3 protein: CATSRGTGGGETQYF

CDR3 length: 14
V gene: TRBV6-6
CDR3 protein: CASSYEREVDEQFF

CDR3 length: 18
V gene: TRBV19
CDR3 protein: CASSMRSRGAESPYEQYF

CDR3 length: 17
V gene: TRBV28
CDR3 protein: CASSLPLGQEEGDTQYF

CDR3 length: 15
V gene: TRBV27
CDR3 protein: CASSLGLAGHYEQYF

CDR3 length: 19
V gene: TRBV4-3
CDR3 protein: CASSQTRTSGGAGADTQYF

CDR3 length: 14
V gene: TRBV6-5
CDR3 protein: CAPAGGAWTYEQYF

CDR3 length: 15
V gene: TRBV2
CDR3 protein: CARGLGADLNTEAFF

CDR3 length: 16
V gene: TRBV5-4
CDR3 protein: CASSLGRQSTNEKLFF

CDR3 length: 15
V gene: TRBV6-1
CDR3 protein: CASIQGALANEKLFF

CDR3 length: 15
V gene: TRBV5-1
CDR3 protein: CASSLVVMVAVEQFF

CDR3 length: 11
V gene: TRBV27
CDR3 protein: CASSSTYEQYF

CDR3 length: 16
V gene: TRBV12-2
CDR3 protein: CASRLAGTGLTDTQYF

CDR3 length: 15
V gene: TRBV10-3
CDR3 protein: CAIRPLQGANTEAFF

CDR3 length: 16
V gene: TRBV4-1
CDR3 protein: CASSTEGWDRGREAFF

CDR3 length: 16
V gene: TRBV7-9
CDR3 protein: CASSYHTGLNTGELFF

CDR3 length: 15
V gene: TRBV28
CDR3 protein: CASSHTAGGNYEQYF

CDR3 length: 17
V gene: TRBV5-6
CDR3 protein: CASSLEREGVENEKLFF

CDR3 length: 13
V gene: TRBV19
CDR3 protein: CASSITGNQPQHF

CDR3 length: 17
V gene: TRBV4-1
CDR3 protein: CASSQRPQGIVATEAFF

CDR3 length: 13
V gene: TRBV19
CDR3 protein: CASSSWDRTGYTF

CDR3 length: 16
V gene: TRBV7-6
CDR3 protein: CASSSTSGGPSNIQYF

CDR3 length: 15
V gene: TRBV2
CDR3 protein: CASSDHQGVSYGYTF

CDR3 length: 12
V gene: TRBV7-9
CDR3 protein: CASSFGEHTQYF

CDR3 length: 15
V gene: TRBV14
CDR3 protein: CASSPWTSGSKGQFF